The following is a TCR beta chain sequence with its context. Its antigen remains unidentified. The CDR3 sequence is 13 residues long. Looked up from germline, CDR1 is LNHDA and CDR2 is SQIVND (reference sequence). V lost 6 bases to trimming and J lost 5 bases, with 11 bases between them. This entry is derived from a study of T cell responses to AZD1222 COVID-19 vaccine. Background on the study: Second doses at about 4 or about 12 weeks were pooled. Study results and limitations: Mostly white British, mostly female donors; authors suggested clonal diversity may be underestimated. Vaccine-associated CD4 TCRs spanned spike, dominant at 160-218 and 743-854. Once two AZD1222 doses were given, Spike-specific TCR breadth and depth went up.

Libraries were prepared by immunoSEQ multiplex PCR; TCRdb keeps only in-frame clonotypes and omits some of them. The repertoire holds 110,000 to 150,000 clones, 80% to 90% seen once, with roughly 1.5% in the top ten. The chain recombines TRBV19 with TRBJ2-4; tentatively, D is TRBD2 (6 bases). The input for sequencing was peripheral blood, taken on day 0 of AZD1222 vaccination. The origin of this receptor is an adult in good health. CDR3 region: CASRRLGENIQYF. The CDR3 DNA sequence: TGTGCCAGTAGACGACTAGGGGAAAACATTCAGTACTTC. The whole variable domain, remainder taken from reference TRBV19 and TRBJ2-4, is DGGITQSPKYLFRKEGQNVTLSCEQNLNHDAMYWYRQDPGQGLRLIYYSQIVNDFQKGDIAEGYSVSREKKESFPLTVTSAQKNPTAFYLCASRRLGENIQYFGAGTRLSVL.